Listed below are T cell receptor beta chains from one sample, sequenced in a study of T cells in Graves' hyperthyroidism and ophthalmopathy. A single record per CDR3 protein comes from TCRdb applying MiXCR to the multiplex PCR reads. The data contain about 720,000 distinct CDR3 sequences, less than 20% of them seen just once; the ten biggest clones take up under 8.5%. Material for sequencing was blood. These receptors were obtained from a man aged 18 to 29 with Graves' hyperthyroidism. Each CDR3 is given with its conserved first and last residue. The D gene is left open where the match is weak. Size values are once, few and many counts, or a class for expanded clones, and some rows have none.

TRBJ1-6 TRBD1 NA TRBV7-9 CASSLNQGGDSPLHF TGTGCCAGCAGCTTAAATCAGGGGGGAGATTCACCCCTCCACTTT
TRBJ2-1 NA NA TRBV10-3 CAISESYFDREVDEQFF TGTGCCATCAGTGAGTCGTACTTCGACAGGGAGGTCGATGAGCAGTTCTTC
TRBJ1-2 TRBD1 many TRBV20-1 CSAFGQGRYGYTF TGCAGTGCCTTCGGACAGGGGCGCTATGGCTACACCTTC
TRBJ1-6 TRBD1 NA TRBV7-2 CASSLGQHKDNSPLHF TGTGCCAGCAGCCTGGGACAGCATAAAGATAATTCACCCCTCCACTTT
TRBJ2-7 TRBD1 NA TRBV19 CASSILQTDRKNEQYF TGTGCCAGTAGTATTCTCCAAACGGACAGGAAAAACGAGCAGTACTTC
TRBJ1-1 NA NA TRBV11-2 CASSRRGETEAFF TGTGCCAGCAGCCGAAGAGGGGAAACTGAAGCTTTCTTT
TRBJ2-7 NA few TRBV7-9 CASSLGSTASYEQYF TGTGCCAGCAGCTTAGGGTCCACAGCAAGCTACGAGCAGTACTTC
TRBJ2-3 NA few TRBV20-1 CSAPRPTLGGSQYF TGCAGTGCCCCACGACCCACGTTGGGCGGTTCGCAGTATTTT
TRBJ2-5 NA few TRBV14 CASSPLEMGETQYF TGTGCCAGCAGCCCCCTAGAGATGGGAGAGACCCAGTACTTC
TRBJ2-2 TRBD1 few TRBV7-9 CASTSGTVNTGELFF TGTGCCAGCACCTCCGGGACAGTTAACACCGGGGAGCTGTTTTTT
TRBJ1-1 NA few TRBV4-1 CASSQWAWGGDNTEAFF TGCGCCAGCAGCCAGTGGGCCTGGGGAGGCGACAACACTGAAGCTTTCTTT
TRBJ2-7 NA few TRBV29-1 CSVVGHDREQYF TGCAGCGTTGTAGGGCATGATCGCGAGCAGTACTTC
TRBJ1-5 NA NA TRBV6-1 CASSGPPGHLSNQPQHF TGTGCCAGCAGTGGACCCCCCGGACATCTAAGCAATCAGCCCCAGCATTTT
TRBJ2-7 NA many TRBV12-3/TRBV12-4 CASSLRGRGLHRNSYEQYF TGTGCCAGCAGTTTACGGGGCAGGGGACTGCACCGAAACTCCTACGAGCAGTACTTC
TRBJ2-5 NA many TRBV10-3 CAISESFRTVQETQYF TGTGCCATCAGTGAGTCTTTCCGGACAGTCCAAGAGACCCAGTACTTC
TRBJ2-1 TRBD2 few TRBV2 CASSEGLAGGYNEQFF TGTGCCAGCAGTGAAGGACTAGCGGGAGGGTACAATGAGCAGTTCTTC
TRBJ2-1 NA few TRBV5-4 CASSVTASYEQFF TGTGCCAGCAGCGTCACCGCTAGCTATGAGCAGTTCTTC
TRBJ2-7 TRBD2 NA TRBV4-1 CASSRLGLAGAYEQYF TGCGCCAGCAGCCGACTCGGACTAGCGGGAGCCTACGAGCAGTACTTC
TRBJ2-5 TRBD2 few TRBV20-1 CSANNRLAAEETQYF TGCAGTGCAAATAACAGACTAGCGGCGGAAGAGACCCAGTACTTC
TRBJ1-3 TRBD1 NA TRBV9 CASSPYRGRSGNTIYF TGTGCCAGCAGCCCTTACAGGGGGCGTTCTGGAAACACCATATATTTT
TRBJ2-7 TRBD2 many TRBV12-3/TRBV12-4 CASSPGLANHEQYF TGTGCCAGCAGCCCGGGACTAGCGAACCACGAGCAGTACTTC
TRBJ2-6 NA NA TRBV28 CASNGRAHSGANALTF TGTGCCAGCAATGGCAGGGCCCACTCTGGGGCCAACGCCCTGACTTTC
TRBJ1-1 TRBD1 many TRBV7-8 CASSFRQGFTEAFF TGTGCCAGCAGCTTCCGACAGGGTTTCACTGAAGCTTTCTTT
TRBJ1-2 NA NA TRBV9 CASSVVPGAFYGYTF TGTGCCAGCAGCGTAGTTCCGGGGGCGTTTTACGGCTACACCTTC
TRBJ2-1 NA many TRBV13 CASSWGSAGFYNEQFF TGTGCCAGCAGTTGGGGCTCTGCGGGATTTTACAATGAGCAGTTCTTC
TRBJ2-5 TRBD2 many TRBV28 CASSSTGTKARAQYF TGTGCCAGCAGTTCAACCGGGACTAAGGCCCGGGCCCAGTACTTC
TRBJ2-1 TRBD1 many TRBV27 CASSSDRGRKQFF TGTGCCAGCAGCTCGGACAGGGGGCGCAAGCAGTTCTTC
TRBJ2-2 TRBD2 NA TRBV7-9 CASSPAGGLYTGELFF TGTGCCAGCAGCCCGGCGGGGGGGCTCTACACCGGGGAGCTGTTTTTT
TRBJ2-7 TRBD1 NA TRBV7-9 CASSQTRQGLGEQYF TGTGCCAGCAGCCAAACCAGACAGGGGCTCGGCGAGCAGTACTTC
TRBJ1-1 NA NA TRBV9 CVSSPREGGYTEAFF TGTGTCAGCAGCCCCCGGGAAGGGGGGTACACTGAAGCTTTCTTT
TRBJ2-3 TRBD2 few TRBV6-4 CASSASGRKTDTQYF TGTGCCAGCAGTGCCAGCGGGAGGAAGACAGATACGCAGTATTTT
TRBJ2-2 TRBD1 NA TRBV2 CASSVPLDRDSGELFF TGTGCCAGCAGTGTACCCCTTGACAGGGATTCCGGGGAGCTGTTTTTT
TRBJ1-2 NA many TRBV20-1 CSASTTGSYGYTF TGCAGTGCATCGACCACGGGCAGCTATGGCTACACCTTC
TRBJ2-3 TRBD1 few TRBV20-1 CSARPWTGDLTDTQYF TGCAGTGCTAGACCCTGGACAGGGGATCTCACAGATACGCAGTATTTT
TRBJ2-1 NA NA TRBV29-1 CSSTREDEQFF TGCAGCTCCACTAGGGAAGATGAGCAGTTCTTC
TRBJ2-1 TRBD2 many TRBV2 CASSDRGGTDEQFF TGTGCCAGCAGCGACCGGGGGGGGACCGATGAGCAGTTCTTC
TRBJ2-5 NA many TRBV5-8 CASSSLGVSETQYF TGTGCCAGCAGCTCACTCGGGGTCTCAGAGACCCAGTACTTC
TRBJ1-1 NA NA TRBV29-1 CSVEVGLAAFF TGCAGCGTTGAGGTGGGGCTGGCAGCTTTCTTT
TRBJ1-5 NA NA TRBV19 CASGGGGRRNQPQHF TGTGCCAGTGGTGGTGGGGGTAGGCGCAATCAGCCCCAGCATTTT